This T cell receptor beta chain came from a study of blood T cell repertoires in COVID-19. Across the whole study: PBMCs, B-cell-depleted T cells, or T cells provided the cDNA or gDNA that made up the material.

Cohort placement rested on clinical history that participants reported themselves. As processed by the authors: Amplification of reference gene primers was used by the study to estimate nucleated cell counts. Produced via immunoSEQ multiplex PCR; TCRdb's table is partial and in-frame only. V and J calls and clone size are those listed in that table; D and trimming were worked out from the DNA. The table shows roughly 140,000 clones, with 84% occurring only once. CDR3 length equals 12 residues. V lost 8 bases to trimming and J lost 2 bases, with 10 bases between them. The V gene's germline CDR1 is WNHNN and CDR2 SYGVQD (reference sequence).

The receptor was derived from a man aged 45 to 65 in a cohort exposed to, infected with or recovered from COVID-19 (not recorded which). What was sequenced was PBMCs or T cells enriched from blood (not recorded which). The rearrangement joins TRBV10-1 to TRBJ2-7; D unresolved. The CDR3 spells CASRHNPYEQYF. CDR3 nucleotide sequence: TGCGCCAGCCGACATAATCCCTACGAGCAGTACTTC.